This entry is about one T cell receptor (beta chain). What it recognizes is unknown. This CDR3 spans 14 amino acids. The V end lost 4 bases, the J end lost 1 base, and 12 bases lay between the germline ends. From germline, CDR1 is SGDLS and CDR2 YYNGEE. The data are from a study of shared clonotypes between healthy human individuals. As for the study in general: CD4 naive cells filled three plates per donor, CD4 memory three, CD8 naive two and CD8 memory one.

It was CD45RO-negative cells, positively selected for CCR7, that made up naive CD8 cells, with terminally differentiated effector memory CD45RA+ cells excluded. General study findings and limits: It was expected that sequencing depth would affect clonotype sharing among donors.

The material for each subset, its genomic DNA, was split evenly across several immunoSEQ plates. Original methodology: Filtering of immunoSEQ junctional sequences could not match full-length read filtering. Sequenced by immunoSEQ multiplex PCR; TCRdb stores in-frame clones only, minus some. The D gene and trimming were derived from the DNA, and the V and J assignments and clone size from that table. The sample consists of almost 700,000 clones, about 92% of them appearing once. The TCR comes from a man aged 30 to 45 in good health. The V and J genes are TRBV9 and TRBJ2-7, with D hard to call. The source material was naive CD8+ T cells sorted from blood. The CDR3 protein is CASSTGDGSYEQYF. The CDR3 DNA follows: TGTGCCAGCAGCACCGGAGACGGATCCTACGAGCAGTACTTC.